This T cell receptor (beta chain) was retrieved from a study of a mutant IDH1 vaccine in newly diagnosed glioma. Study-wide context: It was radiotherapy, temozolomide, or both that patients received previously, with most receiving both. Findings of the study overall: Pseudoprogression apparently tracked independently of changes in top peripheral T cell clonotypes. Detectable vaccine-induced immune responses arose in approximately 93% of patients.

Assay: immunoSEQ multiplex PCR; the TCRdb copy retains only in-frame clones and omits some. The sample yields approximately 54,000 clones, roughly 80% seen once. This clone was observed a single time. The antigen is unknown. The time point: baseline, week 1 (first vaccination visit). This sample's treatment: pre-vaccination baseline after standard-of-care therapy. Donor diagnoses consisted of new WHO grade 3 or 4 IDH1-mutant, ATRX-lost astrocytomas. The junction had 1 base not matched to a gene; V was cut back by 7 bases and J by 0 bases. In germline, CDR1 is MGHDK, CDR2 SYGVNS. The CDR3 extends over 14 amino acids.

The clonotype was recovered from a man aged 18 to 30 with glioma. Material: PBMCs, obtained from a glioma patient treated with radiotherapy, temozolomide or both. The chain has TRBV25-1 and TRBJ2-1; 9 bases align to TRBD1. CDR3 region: CASMGQGSYNEQFF. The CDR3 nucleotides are TGTGCCAGCATGGGACAGGGCTCCTACAATGAGCAGTTCTTC.